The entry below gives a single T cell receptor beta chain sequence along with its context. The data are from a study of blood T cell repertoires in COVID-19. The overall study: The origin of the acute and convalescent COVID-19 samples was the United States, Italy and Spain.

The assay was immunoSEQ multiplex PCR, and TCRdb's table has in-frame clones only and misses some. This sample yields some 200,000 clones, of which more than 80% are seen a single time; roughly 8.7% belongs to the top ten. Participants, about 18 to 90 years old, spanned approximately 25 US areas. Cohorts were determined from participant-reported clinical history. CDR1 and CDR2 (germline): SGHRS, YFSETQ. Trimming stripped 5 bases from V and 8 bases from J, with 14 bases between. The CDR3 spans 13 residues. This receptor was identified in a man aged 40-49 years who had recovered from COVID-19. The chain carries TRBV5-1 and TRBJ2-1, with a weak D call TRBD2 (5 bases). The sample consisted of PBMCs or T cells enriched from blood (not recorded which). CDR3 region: CASRGDPRDEQFF. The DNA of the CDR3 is TGCGCCAGCAGGGGAGACCCTAGGGATGAGCAGTTCTTC.